Each of the 22 T cell receptor beta chains below was sequenced from the same sample in a study of shared clonotypes between healthy human individuals. TCRdb's table, derived via immunoSEQ multiplex PCR, lists solely in-frame clones and lacks some. The sample contains hundreds of thousands of clones, around 72% of which appear only once. Source material: memory CD4+ T cells sorted from blood. Specified subset: CD45RA-negative fraction. The receptors come from a woman aged 30 to 39 in good health.

The V gene is TRBV10-1, the J gene TRBJ1-4; tentative D call: TRBD1 (5 bases). Germline V lookup: CDR1 WNHNN, CDR2 SYGVQD (reference sequence). The CDR3 runs 13 residues. The V end was cut by 7 bases, the J end by 10 bases, with 16 bases between. The CDR3: CASNQGFPGKLFF. The CDR3 DNA reads TGCGCCAGCAATCAGGGCTTTCCGGGAAAACTGTTTTTT.

This clone was seen a few times. This rearrangement joins TRBV6-5 to TRBJ1-4; weak D call: TRBD1 (6 bases). Trimming took 9 bases from V and 5 from J, leaving 16 bases between them. This CDR3 has 14 residues. Germline V gives CDR1 MNHEY, CDR2 SVGAGI. CDR3 nucleotides: TGTGCCAGTATGGACCAGGGGAGGAATGAAAAACTGTTTTTT. Encoded protein: CASMDQGRNEKLFF.

The rearrangement links TRBV7-8 to TRBJ2-7; 8 positions agree with TRBD2. V shed 5 bases and J 0 bases; nucleotides not matched to a gene: 6. Germline CDR1 SGHVS, CDR2 FQNEAQ. The CDR3 spans 15 residues. The CDR3 DNA sequence: TGTGCCAGCAGCCCCCGGGGGGGAGGCTCCTACGAGCAGTACTTC. It specifies CASSPRGGGSYEQYF.

The rearrangement links TRBV9 to TRBJ2-5, with D perhaps matching TRBD1 (5 bases). CDR1 and CDR2 from the germline V gene are SGDLS and YYNGEE. With 3 bases removed from V and 3 bases from J, the gap between germline ends came to 12 bases. The CDR3 runs to 14 residues. CDR3 amino acids: CASSEQGSKETQYF. The CDR3 DNA reads as TGTGCCAGCAGCGAGCAGGGTTCGAAAGAGACCCAGTACTTC.

This chain joins TRBV6-1 and TRBJ1-5; 9 nucleotides match TRBD1. V shed 6 bases and J 3 bases; nucleotides not matched to a gene: 6. The CDR3 consists of 15 residues. Germline V lookup: CDR1 MNHNS, CDR2 SASEGT. The CDR3: CASSYGTGNNQPQHF. In nucleotides, the CDR3 is TGTGCCAGCAGCTACGGGACAGGGAACAATCAGCCCCAGCATTTT.

V usage is TRBV11-1 and J usage is TRBJ2-7, with D possibly being TRBD1 (6 bases). The germline V gene has CDR1 SGHAT and CDR2 FQDESV (reference sequence). The CDR3 extends over 16 amino acids. Trimming stripped 2 bases from V and 5 bases from J, with 19 bases between. The CDR3: CASSLTPQGFANEQYF. CDR3 DNA sequence: TGTGCCAGCAGCTTAACCCCGCAGGGGTTTGCGAACGAGCAGTACTTC.

The chain combines TRBV28 with TRBJ2-1; a possible D gene is TRBD2 (5 bases). Germline CDR1 and CDR2: MDHEN and SYDVKM. The CDR3 has 11 amino acids. V lost 10 bases to trimming and J lost 7 bases, with 11 bases between them. This CDR3 reads CATLRENEQFF. The CDR3 region has the DNA TGTGCCACCCTACGGGAAAATGAGCAGTTCTTC.

In this sample, this clone turned up many times. The chain is built from TRBV19 and TRBJ2-7, with D unclear. The V end was cut by 3 bases, the J end by 0 bases, with 9 bases between. The CDR3 totals 14 residues. From germline, CDR1 is LNHDA and CDR2 SQIVND (reference sequence). This CDR3 reads CASSIALSSYEQYF. The CDR3 nucleotides read TGTGCCAGTAGTATCGCGCTGAGCTCCTACGAGCAGTACTTC.

The CDR3 loop is CSVFGAHYGYTF. CDR3 coding DNA: TGCAGCGTTTTTGGTGCCCACTATGGCTACACCTTC. V and J are TRBV29-1 and TRBJ1-2; D remains unclear. The CDR3 totals 12 residues. V lost 5 bases and J lost 3, with 10 bases in between. Germline assignment: CDR1 SQVTM and CDR2 ANQGSEA.

This clone was detected once. The chain uses TRBV6-5 and TRBJ1-5; D might be TRBD1 (6 bases). This CDR3 comprises 13 residues. With 6 bases removed from V and 3 bases from J, the gap between germline ends came to 9 bases. CDR1 MNHEY and CDR2 SVGAGI come from the germline V gene. This CDR3 is CASRGALNQPQHF. The CDR3 region has the DNA TGTGCCAGCAGGGGGGCCCTCAATCAGCCCCAGCATTTT.

The CDR3 spells CASSGWTLTETQYF. The CDR3 DNA reads TGTGCCAGCAGTGGATGGACGTTAACGGAGACCCAGTACTTC. The chain joins TRBV6-1 to TRBJ2-5; D is unresolved. Germline lookup yields CDR1 MNHNS and CDR2 SASEGT. The CDR3 length is 14 residues. V was trimmed by 4 bases and J by 5 bases, leaving 14 bases between them.

This chain joins TRBV5-1 and TRBJ2-3; 7 bases are shared with TRBD1. The CDR3 has 14 residues. J gave up 5 bases and V 1 base, and 4 bases lay outside the gene matches. Germline-derived CDR1 and CDR2 are SGHRS and YFSETQ. The CDR3 DNA follows: TGCGCCAGCAGCTTGCCCCAGGGGGTAGATACGCAGTATTTT. Encoded protein: CASSLPQGVDTQYF.

The chain combines TRBV30 with TRBJ2-7; a weak D match, TRBD1 (6 bases). Germline V gives CDR1 GTSNPN, CDR2 SVGIG (reference sequence). CDR3 length: 14 amino acids. Trimming removed 2 bases from V and 2 bases from J, with 13 bases in between. The CDR3 sequence is CAWSLGGHPYEQYF. The CDR3, as DNA: TGTGCCTGGAGTCTTGGGGGACATCCCTACGAGCAGTACTTC.

This clone was seen once. Written as DNA, the CDR3 is TGTGCCAGCAGCTTTTTGGGATCCTACGAGCAGTACTTC. It codes for CASSFLGSYEQYF. The rearrangement links TRBV5-4 to TRBJ2-7; D not certain. Trimming cost V 2 bases and J 1 base, with 7 bases left between them. The CDR3 sequence is 13 residues long. Germline V gene lookup returns CDR1 SGHNT and CDR2 YYREEE (reference sequence).

The chain uses TRBV2 and TRBJ2-7; no firm D call. Per the germline V gene, CDR1 is SNHLY and CDR2 is FYNNEI. The V end lost 4 bases, the J end lost 2 bases, and 9 bases lay between the germline ends. This CDR3 comprises 13 residues. The CDR3 is CASSGGIPYEQYF. The CDR3 DNA sequence: TGTGCCAGCAGTGGAGGCATACCCTACGAGCAGTACTTC.

This chain connects TRBV5-1 to TRBJ2-1; 8 bases are a match to TRBD2. The CDR3 is 16 residues long. The V gene end was trimmed by 3 bases and the J gene end by 2 bases; junction bases not matched to a gene: 7. Germline V CDR1 and CDR2: SGHRS, YFSETQ. The CDR3 DNA sequence: TGCGCCAGCAGCTGGAGGACTAGCAGAACCTACAATGAGCAGTTCTTC. It encodes CASSWRTSRTYNEQFF. Combining the CDR3 with reference TRBV5-1 and TRBJ2-1 gives the whole variable domain KAGVTQTPRYLIKTRGQQVTLSCSPISGHRSVSWYQQTPGQGLQFLFEYFSETQRNKGNFPGRFSGRQFSNSRSEMNVSTLELGDSALYLCASSWRTSRTYNEQFFGPGTRLTVL.

J is TRBJ2-1 and V is TRBV5-1, with a possible D match to TRBD2 (6 bases). The CDR3 sequence is 16 residues long. In germline, CDR1 is SGHRS, CDR2 YFSETQ. The V end was cut by 4 bases, the J end by 4 bases, with 18 bases between. CDR3 loop: CASSQLPGATYNEQFF. The CDR3 coding sequence is TGCGCCAGCAGCCAACTACCGGGAGCAACATACAATGAGCAGTTCTTC.

This clone was detected once. The chain recombines TRBV5-6 with TRBJ1-3; D is unclear. Trimming pared 4 bases from V and 3 bases from J, leaving 11 bases between. In germline, CDR1 is SGHDT, CDR2 YYEEEE. The CDR3 sequence is 14 residues long. This CDR3 reads CASSPTRVGNTIYF. The DNA of the CDR3 is TGTGCCAGCAGCCCTACTAGGGTTGGAAACACCATATATTTT.

The sample holds a few counts of this clone. The chain recombines TRBV9 with TRBJ2-1; 7 positions agree with TRBD2. Per germline, CDR1 SGDLS and CDR2 YYNGEE. The CDR3 has 14 residues. Unmatched junction bases numbered 3, after V lost 2 bases and J lost 4 bases. CDR3 sequence: CASSVSGFYNEQFF. The CDR3 DNA reads TGTGCCAGCAGCGTTAGCGGGTTTTACAATGAGCAGTTCTTC.

The chain couples TRBV5-1 to TRBJ2-1, with D uncertain. Germline CDR1 is SGHRS and CDR2 is YFSETQ. Trimming shortened V by 0 bases and J by 2 bases, and 9 bases separated the two germline ends. The CDR3 totals 15 residues. CDR3 sequence (DNA): TGCGCCAGCAGCTTGGACTATCTTGCCTACAATGAGCAGTTCTTC. Amino acid sequence: CASSLDYLAYNEQFF.

This clone has just one count. The chain combines TRBV29-1 with TRBJ2-1; TRBD2 aligns across 9 bases. Germline values: CDR1 SQVTM, CDR2 ANQGSEA. This CDR3 contains 13 residues. The CDR3 nucleotides read TGCAGTTACGGACTAGCGCCCTACAATGAGCAGTTCTTC. Encoded protein: CSYGLAPYNEQFF.

This chain connects TRBV6-1 to TRBJ2-1, with 13 positions matching TRBD2. This CDR3 is 16 amino acids long. CDR1 and CDR2 from the germline V gene are MNHNS and SASEGT. With 4 bases clipped from V and 5 bases from J, the junction kept 5 bases outside the gene matches. Here the CDR3 reads CASSGTSGRADNEQFF. The CDR3 DNA reads TGTGCCAGCAGTGGGACTAGCGGGAGAGCGGACAATGAGCAGTTCTTC.